This passage covers 20 T cell receptor beta chains from one sample sequenced in a study of shared clonotypes between healthy human individuals. Repertoires were generated with immunoSEQ multiplex PCR, while TCRdb's copy carries only in-frame clones and drops some. Here the sample spans millions of clones, over 85% being singletons. Naive CD8 cells were CD45RO-negative, positively selected for CCR7, excluding terminally differentiated effector memory CD45RA+ cells. The source material was naive CD8+ T cells sorted from blood. The source of these receptors is a man aged 18 to 35 in good health.

The chain recombines TRBV9 with TRBJ1-1; D is unclear. V lost 3 bases and J 6 bases, leaving 12 bases between the germline ends. The CDR3 contains 13 residues. The germline CDR1 and CDR2 sequences are SGDLS and YYNGEE. The CDR3: CASSEYELAEAFF. The DNA of the CDR3 is TGTGCCAGCAGCGAATACGAGCTCGCTGAAGCTTTCTTT.

The V gene is TRBV28, the J gene TRBJ2-7; the match to TRBD1 covers 9 bases. V lost 6 bases, J lost 3 bases, and 9 bases stayed unmatched. Germline V gives CDR1 MDHEN, CDR2 SYDVKM. This CDR3 is 15 amino acids long. CDR3 in DNA: TGTGCCAGCAGCTCTTCGGGACAGGGCAACTACGAGCAGTACTTC. Translation gives CASSSSGQGNYEQYF.

This chain links TRBV2 with TRBJ2-7; the D is unclear. V was shortened by 4 bases and J by 0 bases, with 13 bases between the two germline ends. CDR1 is SNHLY and CDR2 is FYNNEI in the germline V gene. The CDR3 totals 15 residues. The CDR3: CASSVGSAPSYEQYF. The CDR3 DNA sequence: TGTGCCAGCAGTGTTGGAAGCGCTCCCTCCTACGAGCAGTACTTC.

V is TRBV6-5 and J is TRBJ2-7; 9 bases line up with TRBD1. This CDR3 is 16 amino acids long. Germline CDR1 and CDR2: MNHEY and SVGAGI. V lost 0 bases to trimming and J lost 0 bases; unmatched junction nucleotides: 3. The CDR3 region has the DNA TGTGCCAGCAGTTACTCGACAGGGGGGACCTCCTACGAGCAGTACTTC. Translation gives CASSYSTGGTSYEQYF.

The chain links TRBV19 to TRBJ1-1; 8 nucleotides align to TRBD1. J gave up 4 bases and V 5 bases, and 6 bases lay outside the gene matches. In germline, CDR1 is LNHDA, CDR2 SQIVND (reference sequence). This CDR3 spans 14 amino acids. The CDR3 DNA reads as TGTGCCAGTAGTTCGCAGGGGGCTTTCACTGAAGCTTTCTTT. Protein sequence: CASSSQGAFTEAFF.

A few counts support this clone. The chain joins TRBV27 to TRBJ1-2, with D unresolved. There are 14 residues in the CDR3. Per germline, CDR1 MNHEY and CDR2 SMNVEV (reference sequence). V was clipped by 5 bases and J by 7 bases, with 17 bases between them. The CDR3 spells CASSPLRTGVGYTF. The CDR3 nucleotides are TGTGCCAGCAGTCCCCTCAGAACCGGGGTTGGCTACACCTTC.

The V call is TRBV2, the J call TRBJ2-7; D unclear. Germline CDR1 SNHLY, CDR2 FYNNEI. This CDR3 has 13 amino acids. V lost 6 bases and J 5 bases, leaving 14 bases between the germline ends. The CDR3 sequence: CASSSPPWNEQYF. DNA for the CDR3: TGTGCCAGCAGCTCCCCCCCTTGGAACGAGCAGTACTTC.

The rearrangement links TRBV15 to TRBJ2-7; 8 nucleotides match TRBD1. Germline V gene sequence: CDR1 LNHNV, CDR2 YYDKDF (reference sequence). This CDR3 spans 14 amino acids. The V segment lost 5 bases and the J segment 4 bases; nucleotides outside the gene matches: 7. The CDR3 sequence is CATSDSGQAYEQYF. The CDR3 DNA reads TGTGCCACCAGCGATTCGGGACAGGCATACGAGCAGTACTTC.

The chain combines TRBV13 with TRBJ2-7; TRBD2 matches 8 bases. The J segment lost 0 bases and the V segment lost 3 bases, leaving 7 bases of the junction unmatched. The length of the CDR3 is 16 residues. The V gene's germline CDR1 is PRHDT and CDR2 FYEKMQ (reference sequence). Here the CDR3 reads CASSLLASGSSYEQYF. CDR3 DNA sequence: TGTGCCAGCAGCTTGCTGGCCAGCGGGAGCTCCTACGAGCAGTACTTC.

The chain recombines TRBV4-3 with TRBJ2-5; 9 bases fit TRBD2. Germline-derived CDR1 and CDR2 are LGHNA and YSLEER. V shed 0 bases, J shed 4 bases, and the junction held 9 bases outside the gene matches. The CDR3 has 17 residues. The CDR3 region is CASSQETLAGYGETQYF. The DNA for the CDR3 is TGCGCCAGCAGCCAAGAGACTCTAGCGGGATATGGAGAGACCCAGTACTTC.

V is TRBV7-9 and J is TRBJ1-4; D perhaps matches TRBD1 (5 bases). The V gene lost 5 bases and the J gene lost 0 bases, with 16 bases spanning the gap. Germline V CDR1 and CDR2: SEHNR, FQNEAQ (reference sequence). The CDR3 loop spans 17 amino acids. The chain's CDR3 is CASSPDTDRPTNEKLFF. DNA of the CDR3: TGTGCCAGCAGCCCGGATACCGACAGACCAACTAATGAAAAACTGTTTTTT.

The chain is built from TRBV4-2 and TRBJ1-1; D not resolved. This CDR3 comprises 14 residues. V was clipped by 3 bases and J by 0 bases, with 8 bases between them. Germline V gives CDR1 LGHNA, CDR2 YNFKEQ. The CDR3 here is CASSHQELNTEAFF. The CDR3 bases are TGTGCCAGCAGCCACCAGGAATTGAACACTGAAGCTTTCTTT.

Only one count was recorded for this clone. This chain links TRBV5-5 with TRBJ1-2; a possible D gene is TRBD1 (5 bases). The CDR3 is 15 amino acids. Trimming removed 3 bases from V and 4 bases from J, with 16 bases in between. Germline-derived CDR1 and CDR2 are SGHKS and YYEKEE (reference sequence). In DNA form, the CDR3 reads TGTGCCAGCAGCTCACAGGTCAAAGACCTCTATGGCTACACCTTC. Amino acids: CASSSQVKDLYGYTF.

The rearrangement links TRBV9 to TRBJ1-5; tentative D call: TRBD1 (5 bases). V was pared by 3 bases and J by 1 base, with 11 bases between. The CDR3 is 15 residues long. Germline V lookup: CDR1 SGDLS, CDR2 YYNGEE. This CDR3 reads CASSGPGQSNQPQHF. The CDR3 bases are TGTGCCAGCAGCGGGCCAGGGCAGAGCAATCAGCCCCAGCATTTT.

This clone was found once. One junction end does not reproduce the germline sequence, and a read error may be involved. The V gene is TRBV7-6, the J gene TRBJ1-2, with D maybe TRBD1 (5 bases). Germline V gives CDR1 SGHVS, CDR2 FNYEAQ. The CDR3 length is 14 residues. The DNA of the CDR3 is TGTGCCAGCAGCTTAGACCCGCGGGGCACCTTCGTGGCCTTC. This gives the protein CASSLDPRGTFVAF. Complete variable domain (other parts from reference TRBV7-6 and TRBJ1-2): GAGVSQSPRYKVTKRGQDVALRCDPISGHVSLYWYRQALGQGPEFLTYFNYEAQQDKSGLPNDRFSAERPEGSISTLTIQRTEQRDSAMYRCASSLDPRGTFVAFGSGTRLTVV.

Notes on this clone: Its ends do not fully match the called genes, so a read error is possible. The V and J genes are TRBV30 and TRBJ1-5; D gene ambiguous. The CDR3 totals 12 residues. The V gene's germline CDR1 is GTSNPN and CDR2 SVGIG (reference sequence). Here the CDR3 DNA reads TGTGCCTGGAGTCCCGGGGTTCAGCTCCAGCATTTT. It specifies CAWSPGVQLQHF.

V usage is TRBV13 and J usage is TRBJ2-1; D call uncertain. V lost 5 bases, J lost 0 bases, and 8 bases lay in between. The CDR3 spans 14 residues. Germline loops: CDR1 PRHDT, CDR2 FYEKMQ (reference sequence). Here the CDR3 DNA reads TGTGCCAGCAGCCCGGCGGACTCCTACAATGAGCAGTTCTTC. Translation gives CASSPADSYNEQFF. The complete variable domain, with remaining parts taken from reference TRBV13 and TRBJ2-1, reads AAGVIQSPRHLIKEKRETATLKCYPIPRHDTVYWYQQGPGQDPQFLISFYEKMQSDKGSIPDRFSAQQFSDYHSELNMSSLELGDSALYFCASSPADSYNEQFFGPGTRLTVL.

The chain carries TRBV28 and TRBJ2-6; possibly TRBD1 for D (6 bases). This CDR3 is built from 16 residues. Deletions cut 1 base from V and 3 bases from J, with 10 bases between. The V gene's germline CDR1 is MDHEN and CDR2 SYDVKM. CDR3 in amino acids: CASSLYAGDGANVLTF. The CDR3 DNA is TGTGCCAGCAGTTTATATGCAGGGGATGGGGCCAACGTCCTGACTTTC.

This clone appeared once. The rearrangement joins TRBV27 to TRBJ2-1, with TRBD1 matching over 9 bases. V dropped 10 bases and J dropped 4; count of bases not matched to a gene: 5. Germline V gene lookup returns CDR1 MNHEY and CDR2 SMNVEV (reference sequence). This CDR3 is 13 amino acids long. Written as DNA, the CDR3 is TGTGCCACCGGACAGGGGTATTACAATGAGCAGTTCTTC. It codes for CATGQGYYNEQFF.

This chain uses TRBV9 with TRBJ2-3, with D maybe TRBD2 (5 bases). The germline V and J ends were trimmed by 3 bases and 2 bases, with 16 bases remaining between them. Germline V CDR1 and CDR2: SGDLS, YYNGEE. The length of the CDR3 is 16 residues. The CDR3 loop reads CASSAGSATITDTQYF. Written as DNA, the CDR3 is TGTGCCAGCAGCGCCGGTAGCGCTACCATCACAGATACGCAGTATTTT.